What follows is one T cell receptor beta chain and its context. The sample comes from a study of control samples from healthy donors and cancer patients. Measured with immunoSEQ multiplex PCR; TCRdb has only the in-frame clones, and not every one. The sample yields fewer than 500,000 clones, around 90% seen once. The V and J ends lost 6 bases and 6 bases respectively, with 18 bases between them. This CDR3 is built from 14 residues. Germline CDR1 reads MDHEN; CDR2 reads SYDVKM. Sequenced sample: PBMCs. The rearrangement links TRBV28 to TRBJ2-7; D is possibly TRBD1 (6 bases). This TCR was sampled from a middle-aged man with head and neck cancer. The CDR3 coding sequence is TGTGCCAGCAGAGGTGGGGGCTCTCCTACCGAGCAGTACTTC. It is translated as CASRGGGSPTEQYF.